The rows below give T cell receptor beta chains drawn from one sample of a study of shared clonotypes between healthy human individuals. Produced via immunoSEQ multiplex PCR; TCRdb's table is partial and in-frame only. The sample contains some 630,000 clones, roughly 95% of which appear only once. Sequenced: naive CD8+ T cells sorted from blood. The receptor set was obtained from a woman aged 25 to 39 in good health. The CDR3 runs from the conserved cysteine through the conserved F or W. The D gene is left open where the match is weak. Expanded clones are given a class, and other clones once, few, many or no size at all.

>TRBD1|.|TRBV28|TRBJ2-7
CASSFYDRVLREQYF
TGTGCCAGCAGTTTCTATGACAGGGTCCTACGAGAACAGTACTTC
>.|.|TRBV28|TRBJ2-7
CASSHAARRNPTYEQYF
TGTGCCAGCAGCCATGCCGCCCGTCGCAACCCGACCTACGAGCAGTACTTC
>TRBD2|.|TRBV28|TRBJ2-3
CASSLLASGGADTQYF
TGTGCCAGCAGTTTATTGGCATCCGGGGGGGCAGATACGCAGTATTTT
>TRBD1|.|TRBV28|TRBJ1-1
CASSRTGGGTEAFF
TGTGCCAGCAGTCGGACAGGGGGCGGCACTGAAGCTTTCTTT
>.|.|TRBV13|TRBJ2-1
CASSPGLTPTEQFF
TGTGCCAGCAGCCCGGGGCTAACCCCCACCGAGCAGTTCTTC
>.|.|TRBV21-1|TRBJ2-3
CASSKGGTSVRPTDTQYF
TGTGCCAGCAGCAAGGGAGGGACTAGCGTGAGACCTACAGATACGCAGTATTTT
>TRBD2|.|TRBV5-6|TRBJ2-1
CASSPSSGRYNEQFF
TGTGCCAGCAGTCCAAGTAGCGGGAGGTACAATGAGCAGTTCTTC
>.|.|TRBV4-1|TRBJ1-1
CASSQDGRDREAFF
TGCGCCAGCAGCCAAGACGGTCGGGATCGGGAAGCTTTCTTT
>.|.|TRBV5-6|TRBJ2-5
CASSRGGRETQYF
TGTGCCAGCAGCCGTGGCGGGCGGGAGACCCAGTACTTC
>.|once|TRBV4-1|TRBJ1-4
CASSQVVGVTNEKLFF
TGCGCCAGCAGCCAAGTTGTCGGCGTAACTAATGAAAAACTGTTTTTT
>TRBD2|once|TRBV11-3|TRBJ2-1
CASTTPVGGRSSYNEQFF
TGTGCCAGCACCACCCCGGTGGGCGGGAGGAGCTCCTACAATGAGCAGTTCTTC
>.|.|TRBV2|TRBJ2-1
CASGDNYNEQFF
TGTGCCAGCGGGGACAACTACAATGAGCAGTTCTTC
>.|.|TRBV7-9|TRBJ1-2
CASSLGGSYGYTF
TGTGCCAGCAGCTTGGGGGGAAGCTATGGCTACACCTTC
>TRBD2|.|TRBV19|TRBJ2-7
CASSPLAGGWYEQYF
TGTGCCAGTAGTCCCCTAGCGGGAGGTTGGTACGAGCAGTACTTC
>TRBD1|.|TRBV30|TRBJ2-5
CASHRGETQYF
TGTGCCTCCCACAGGGGAGAGACCCAGTACTTC
>.|.|TRBV5-6|TRBJ2-5
CASRTRGQETQYF
TGTGCCAGCAGAACTAGGGGGCAAGAGACCCAGTACTTC
>TRBD2|.|TRBV7-8|TRBJ2-1
CASSLGLAGGPKYEQFF
TGTGCCAGCAGCTTGGGACTAGCGGGAGGGCCAAAATATGAGCAGTTCTTC
>.|.|TRBV9|TRBJ2-7
CASSPGGLGEQYF
TGTGCCAGCAGCCCAGGGGGGCTAGGCGAGCAGTACTTC
>.|.|TRBV5-4|TRBJ2-1
CASRWDFNEQFF
TGTGCCAGCAGATGGGACTTTAATGAGCAGTTCTTC
>TRBD2|.|TRBV27|TRBJ2-2
CASSLYGLAETGELFF
TGTGCCAGCAGTTTATACGGACTAGCTGAGACCGGGGAGCTGTTTTTT
>TRBD1|.|TRBV5-1|TRBJ1-1
CASSSRDRVISTEAFF
TGCGCCAGCAGCTCCCGGGACAGGGTCATTTCCACTGAAGCTTTCTTT
>.|.|TRBV30|TRBJ2-2
CAWSVRTTELFF
TGTGCCTGGAGTGTTCGGACTACGGAGCTGTTTTTT
>TRBD2|.|TRBV4-2|TRBJ2-5
CASSQDAASGSQETQYF
TGTGCCAGCAGCCAAGATGCGGCTAGCGGGAGTCAGGAGACCCAGTACTTC
>.|.|TRBV15|TRBJ2-5
CATNVRVQGVETQYF
TGTGCCACCAACGTCAGGGTTCAGGGCGTAGAGACCCAGTACTTC
>TRBD1|.|TRBV29-1|TRBJ2-2
CSVAYSQGQFAGELFF
TGCAGCGTCGCCTACAGCCAGGGACAGTTTGCGGGGGAGCTGTTTTTT
>.|.|TRBV7-9|TRBJ2-7
CASSPSRGLTTYEQYF
TGTGCCAGCAGCCCGTCTAGAGGATTAACCACCTACGAGCAGTACTTC
>.|.|TRBV23-1|TRBJ1-1
CASSRAMNTEAFF
TGCGCCAGCAGTAGGGCGATGAACACTGAAGCTTTCTTT
>.|.|TRBV5-4|TRBJ1-1
CASSADMNTEAFF
TGTGCCAGCAGCGCCGACATGAACACTGAAGCTTTCTTT
>.|.|TRBV6-1|TRBJ2-7
CASILGLYEQYF
TGTGCCAGCATCTTGGGGCTCTACGAGCAGTACTTC
>TRBD1|.|TRBV11-2|TRBJ2-5
CASSLGRGRLQTQYF
TGTGCCAGCAGCTTAGGCAGGGGGCGTCTCCAGACCCAGTACTTC
>.|.|TRBV30|TRBJ1-5
CAWPGARDVEYGNQPQHF
TGTGCCTGGCCCGGGGCCCGTGATGTGGAGTATGGCAATCAGCCCCAGCATTTT
>.|.|TRBV5-1|TRBJ2-7
CASSAGLLYEQYF
TGCGCCAGCAGTGCAGGTCTCCTCTACGAGCAGTACTTC
>.|.|TRBV5-5|TRBJ2-7
CASSLGDSSYEQYF
TGTGCCAGCAGCTTGGGTGATAGCTCCTACGAGCAGTACTTC
>.|once|TRBV4-1|TRBJ2-6
CASSQDPSGANVLTF
TGCGCCAGCAGCCAAGACCCCTCTGGGGCCAACGTCCTGACTTTC
>.|.|TRBV28|TRBJ1-3
CASSLGQSGNTIYF
TGTGCCAGCAGTTTGGGCCAGTCTGGAAACACCATATATTTT
>.|.|TRBV28|TRBJ2-3
CASSFSVGGTDTQYF
TGTGCCAGCAGTTTCAGCGTGGGTGGCACAGATACGCAGTATTTT
>TRBD2|.|TRBV15|TRBJ2-1
CATSSTGTSGTDEQFF
TGTGCCACCAGCAGTACCGGGACTAGCGGGACCGATGAGCAGTTCTTC
>.|.|TRBV7-8|TRBJ1-5
CASSLALVGAGDQPQHF
TGTGCCAGCAGCTTAGCATTGGTAGGGGCTGGCGATCAGCCCCAGCATTTT